The rows below give T cell receptor beta chains drawn from one sample of a study of T cell repertoires in cytomegalovirus infection. TCRdb reprocessed the reads with MiXCR, giving one entry per CDR3 protein. In the table there are approximately 110,000 distinct CDR3 sequences, about 32% of which are singletons. These receptors' targets are unknown. This sample comprised CD8+ T cells from cultured PBMCs, obtained from culture after CMV antigen stimulation. These receptors came from a human donor in good health (CMV status not recorded). Some clones in this sample may be carry-over from other donors' samples. Both conserved end residues are part of each CDR3. Each record gives: J gene, D gene, V gene, clone size, CDR3 protein, CDR3 DNA. D genes are given only for firm matches. Rows may omit the clone size; those that give it use once, few, many or a size class.

J: TRBJ1-5; D: NA; V: TRBV28; size: few; CDR3: CASSLVRVSNQPQHF; DNA: TGTGCCAGCAGTTTGGTCAGGGTGAGCAATCAGCCCCAGCATTTT
J: TRBJ2-1; D: NA; V: TRBV7-2; size: few; CDR3: CASSPLAGPHNEQFF; DNA: TGTGCCAGCAGCCCCCTGGCAGGGCCTCACAATGAGCAGTTCTTC
J: TRBJ2-1; D: NA; V: TRBV4-1; size: NA; CDR3: CASSQIDNEQFF; DNA: TGCGCCAGCAGCCAAATCGACAATGAGCAGTTCTTC
J: TRBJ1-4; D: NA; V: TRBV7-2; size: few; CDR3: CASSKGNEKLFF; DNA: TGTGCCAGCTCCAAGGGGAATGAAAAACTGTTTTTT
J: TRBJ1-5; D: TRBD1; V: TRBV10-3; size: many; CDR3: CAISEGQEVQPQHF; DNA: TGTGCCATCAGTGAGGGACAGGAAGTTCAGCCCCAGCATTTT
J: TRBJ2-7; D: NA; V: TRBV15; size: NA; CDR3: CATSRVFTASEYEQYF; DNA: TGTGCCACCAGCAGAGTTTTCACAGCCTCTGAATACGAGCAGTACTTC
J: TRBJ2-7; D: NA; V: TRBV2; size: NA; CDR3: CASSEAHTGAYYEQYF; DNA: TGTGCCAGCAGTGAAGCGCACACGGGGGCGTACTACGAGCAGTACTTC
J: TRBJ2-6; D: NA; V: TRBV7-6; size: NA; CDR3: CASSSSGAGANVLTF; DNA: TGTGCCAGCAGCTCTTCAGGGGCCGGGGCCAACGTCCTGACTTTC
J: TRBJ1-4; D: NA; V: TRBV5-6; size: NA; CDR3: CASSLGVRANEKLFF; DNA: TGTGCCAGCAGCTTGGGGGTGAGGGCTAATGAAAAACTGTTTTTT
J: TRBJ2-7; D: TRBD2; V: TRBV28; size: NA; CDR3: CASSLFTSGGEPDSYEQYF; DNA: TGTGCCAGCAGTTTATTTACTAGCGGGGGGGAGCCTGACTCCTACGAGCAGTACTTC
J: TRBJ1-1; D: NA; V: TRBV3-1; size: NA; CDR3: CASSHWRMNTEAFF; DNA: TGTGCCAGCAGCCACTGGAGGATGAACACTGAAGCTTTCTTT
J: TRBJ1-3; D: NA; V: TRBV15; size: NA; CDR3: CATSIGQPRSSGNTIYF; DNA: TGTGCCACCAGCATTGGACAGCCGCGCAGCTCTGGAAACACCATATATTTT
J: TRBJ1-1; D: NA; V: TRBV9; size: NA; CDR3: CASSVVPGVMNTEAFF; DNA: TGTGCCAGCAGCGTAGTACCGGGGGTCATGAACACTGAAGCTTTCTTT
J: TRBJ2-3; D: TRBD2; V: TRBV6-5; size: few; CDR3: CASSYSSSGGPSSTDTQYF; DNA: TGTGCCAGCAGTTACTCGTCTAGCGGGGGACCCTCTAGCACAGATACGCAGTATTTT
J: TRBJ1-3; D: NA; V: TRBV6-1; size: once; CDR3: CASSDGQYGNTIYF; DNA: TGTGCCAGCAGTGATGGTCAGTATGGAAACACCATATATTTT
J: TRBJ2-4; D: NA; V: TRBV6-5; size: many; CDR3: CASSYSGLAKNIQYF; DNA: TGTGCCAGCAGTTACTCGGGTTTGGCCAAAAACATTCAGTACTTC
J: TRBJ2-6; D: TRBD1; V: TRBV7-8; size: many; CDR3: CASSRTGRSTGANVLTF; DNA: TGTGCCAGCAGCCGGACAGGTCGCTCGACTGGGGCCAACGTCCTGACTTTC
J: TRBJ2-7; D: NA; V: TRBV7-6; size: NA; CDR3: CASGYVGGASSYEQYF; DNA: TGTGCCAGCGGTTATGTTGGGGGCGCAAGCTCCTACGAGCAGTACTTC
J: TRBJ1-1; D: NA; V: TRBV19; size: NA; CDR3: CASSMDTIEAFF; DNA: TGTGCCAGTAGTATGGACACCATCGAAGCTTTCTTT
J: TRBJ1-1; D: NA; V: TRBV25-1; size: NA; CDR3: CASSDTGREAFF; DNA: TGTGCCAGCAGTGACACAGGGAGAGAAGCTTTCTTT
J: TRBJ2-1; D: NA; V: TRBV20-1; size: few; CDR3: CSAYRDGFLGSYNEQFF; DNA: TGCAGTGCTTACAGGGATGGCTTTCTGGGGTCCTACAATGAGCAGTTCTTC
J: TRBJ1-1; D: TRBD1; V: TRBV7-2; size: few; CDR3: CASSSEQGATEAFF; DNA: TGTGCCAGCAGCTCAGAACAGGGGGCCACTGAAGCTTTCTTT
J: TRBJ1-6; D: NA; V: TRBV7-9; size: NA; CDR3: CASSSSGTANSPLHF; DNA: TGTGCCAGCAGCTCCTCCGGGACGGCAAATTCACCCCTCCACTTT
J: TRBJ2-3; D: TRBD2; V: TRBV24-1; size: NA; CDR3: CAAGGPTDTQYF; DNA: TGTGCTGCGGGGGGGCCTACAGATACGCAGTATTTT
J: TRBJ2-7; D: NA; V: TRBV28; size: NA; CDR3: CASSWDGAYEQYF; DNA: TGTGCCAGCAGTTGGGACGGAGCCTACGAGCAGTACTTC
J: TRBJ2-7; D: TRBD2; V: TRBV6-8; size: NA; CDR3: CASSYLGGTTYEQYF; DNA: TGTGCCAGCAGTTACCTCGGGGGGACCACCTACGAGCAGTACTTC
J: TRBJ2-3; D: NA; V: TRBV5-4; size: NA; CDR3: CASSSGIGTDTQYF; DNA: TGTGCCAGCAGCTCCGGTATAGGAACAGATACGCAGTATTTT
J: TRBJ2-7; D: NA; V: TRBV27; size: few; CDR3: CASSVMTGGAYEQYF; DNA: TGTGCCAGCAGTGTAATGACGGGCGGAGCCTACGAGCAGTACTTC
J: TRBJ2-4; D: NA; V: TRBV24-1; size: once; CDR3: CATGELNIQYF; DNA: TGTGCCACCGGGGAATTAAACATTCAGTACTTC
J: TRBJ1-2; D: NA; V: TRBV20-1; size: many; CDR3: CSARDLGGSKANYGYTF; DNA: TGCAGTGCTAGAGATTTGGGGGGCTCAAAAGCTAACTATGGCTACACCTTC
J: TRBJ1-1; D: NA; V: TRBV11-3; size: few; CDR3: CASSRGGGWTEAFF; DNA: TGTGCCAGCAGCCGGGGGGGGGGCTGGACTGAAGCTTTCTTT
J: TRBJ1-1; D: NA; V: TRBV7-9; size: NA; CDR3: CASSSPTGLNTEAFF; DNA: TGTGCCAGCAGCTCTCCCACAGGTCTGAACACTGAAGCTTTCTTT
J: TRBJ2-7; D: TRBD1; V: TRBV9; size: NA; CDR3: CASSVGGTGGSYEQYF; DNA: TGTGCCAGCAGCGTAGGTGGGACAGGGGGATCCTACGAGCAGTACTTC
J: TRBJ2-3; D: NA; V: TRBV7-2; size: many; CDR3: CASSLLPNPEDTQYF; DNA: TGTGCCAGCAGCTTATTGCCCAACCCGGAGGATACGCAGTATTTT
J: TRBJ1-1; D: NA; V: TRBV19; size: NA; CDR3: CASSILRGTEAFF; DNA: TGTGCCAGTAGTATTCTGAGGGGGACTGAAGCTTTCTTT
J: TRBJ2-7; D: NA; V: TRBV11-2; size: NA; CDR3: CASSLSGRPYEQYF; DNA: TGTGCCAGCAGCCTATCGGGACGGCCCTACGAGCAGTACTTC
J: TRBJ1-2; D: TRBD1; V: TRBV5-5; size: NA; CDR3: CASSLEAGQGTHNYGYTF; DNA: TGTGCCAGCAGCTTGGAGGCGGGACAGGGCACTCATAACTATGGCTACACCTTC
J: TRBJ2-5; D: TRBD2; V: TRBV7-9; size: NA; CDR3: CASSDGTSGGSRETQYF; DNA: TGTGCCAGCAGCGACGGGACTAGCGGGGGGTCGCGGGAGACCCAGTACTTC
J: TRBJ2-2; D: NA; V: TRBV24-1; size: NA; CDR3: CATSDLSGPTGELFF; DNA: TGTGCCACCAGTGATTTGTCCGGGCCAACCGGGGAGCTGTTTTTT
J: TRBJ1-1; D: NA; V: TRBV7-8; size: many; CDR3: CASSPFSLEYTEAFF; DNA: TGTGCCAGCAGCCCCTTCTCTCTAGAGTACACTGAAGCTTTCTTT
J: TRBJ2-7; D: TRBD1; V: TRBV7-8; size: many; CDR3: CASSEDRVGYYEQYF; DNA: TGTGCCAGCTCCGAGGACAGGGTAGGGTACTACGAGCAGTACTTC
J: TRBJ2-5; D: NA; V: TRBV5-1; size: NA; CDR3: CASSWGGTEETQYF; DNA: TGCGCCAGCAGCTGGGGCGGGACGGAAGAGACCCAGTACTTC
J: TRBJ1-2; D: NA; V: TRBV4-3; size: NA; CDR3: CASSQGTRTGYGYTF; DNA: TGCGCCAGCAGCCAAGGTACCAGAACCGGCTATGGCTACACCTTC
J: TRBJ1-1; D: NA; V: TRBV10-3; size: few; CDR3: CAIRGWGSDTEAFF; DNA: TGTGCCATCAGGGGTTGGGGTTCCGACACTGAAGCTTTCTTT
J: TRBJ2-1; D: TRBD1; V: TRBV5-6; size: NA; CDR3: CASSLGTGIYNEQFF; DNA: TGTGCCAGCAGCCTGGGGACAGGGATTTATAATGAGCAGTTCTTC
J: TRBJ2-1; D: TRBD2; V: TRBV7-9; size: few; CDR3: CASSFDLAGGEWFF; DNA: TGTGCCAGCAGCTTTGATCTAGCGGGGGGAGAGTGGTTCTTC
J: TRBJ2-5; D: TRBD2; V: TRBV7-6; size: few; CDR3: CASSFAGGQETQYF; DNA: TGTGCCAGCAGCTTCGCGGGGGGCCAAGAGACCCAGTACTTC
J: TRBJ1-2; D: TRBD1; V: TRBV2; size: once; CDR3: CASNPGRDRNYGYTF; DNA: TGTGCCAGCAATCCCGGTCGGGACAGGAACTATGGCTACACCTTC
J: TRBJ2-7; D: NA; V: TRBV7-9; size: NA; CDR3: CASSLGVGEQYF; DNA: TGTGCCAGCAGCTTAGGGGTCGGGGAGCAGTACTTC